A few counts support the clone carrying this T cell receptor (beta chain). The antigen is not known. TCRdb reprocessed the reads with MiXCR, giving one entry per CDR3 protein. Found here are about 50,000 distinct CDR3 sequences, around 19% of them singletons; the top ten hold roughly 77%. This sample is part of a study of T cell repertoires in cytomegalovirus infection. In the study overall: Recently identified HLA-C-restricted and well-studied HLA-B-restricted CMV epitopes were used. Public TCR beta signatures marked donors with CMV infection and the matching HLA.

In germline, CDR1 is MNHEY, CDR2 SMNVEV (reference sequence). The CDR3 loop spans 14 amino acids. V dropped 5 bases and J dropped 3 bases, with 11 bases sitting between them. Study conclusions and caveats: Carriers of CMV plus the relevant HLA were identified by cumulative public TCR beta family frequency. It was HLA-C-restricted CMV-specific TCR beta clonotypes that dominated the response ex vivo.

The source was CD8+ T cells from cultured PBMCs, collected from culture after CMV antigen stimulation. The sequence was collected from a human donor in good health (CMV status not recorded). Some clones in this sample may be carry-over from other donors' samples. The V call is TRBV27, the J call TRBJ1-5; D gene ambiguous. The CDR3 region is CASSPIPINQPQHF. The CDR3 region has the DNA TGTGCCAGCAGTCCTATCCCCATCAATCAGCCCCAGCATTTT.